These 5 T cell receptor beta chains share one sample of origin, sequenced in a study of blood T cell repertoires in COVID-19 (dated by TCRdb to 2018 to 2020). To prepare the library, the immunoSEQ multiplex PCR assay was applied. The table comes from immuneACCESS by way of TCRdb, which keeps in-frame sequences with V and J called. Part of the clones is missing from these tables; in studies checked, under half for an unresolved V gene and the rest for unknown reasons. For this sample the table gives under 170,000 clones, of which approximately 83% were detected only once. Around 3.5% of the sample lies in the top ten. The sequenced material came from peripheral blood. These receptor sequences come from a man between 70 and 80 years old with acute or convalescent COVID-19.

This clone occurred a few times. The CDR3 sequence: CASSPAGELFF. The CDR3 DNA is TGTGCCAGCAGCCCGGCCGGGGAGCTGTTTTTT. This chain uses TRBV7-8 with TRBJ2-2; D unresolved. Germline lookup yields CDR1 SGHVS and CDR2 FQNEAQ. The V end was cut by 5 bases, the J end by 6 bases, with 4 bases between. The CDR3 spans 11 residues.

The chain is built from TRBV28 and TRBJ2-7, with D tentatively TRBD1 (6 bases). The germline gives CDR1 MDHEN, CDR2 SYDVKM. CDR3 size: 16 residues. Trimming removed 3 bases from V and 1 base from J, with 16 bases in between. The CDR3 loop reads CASSFSTTGWSYEQYF. Here the CDR3 DNA reads TGTGCCAGCAGTTTTTCCACTACAGGGTGGTCCTACGAGCAGTACTTC.

The sample holds one count of this clone. V is TRBV2 and J is TRBJ2-1, with D possibly TRBD2 on 6 matching bases. The CDR3 consists of 14 residues. V lost 4 bases, J lost 8 bases, and 15 bases lay in between. From germline, CDR1 is SNHLY and CDR2 FYNNEI. The CDR3 DNA sequence: TGTGCCAGCAGTGCTTCGGGAGCGGTTGATGAGCAGTTCTTC. This encodes CASSASGAVDEQFF.

V gene TRBV18 combines with J gene TRBJ2-1, with D unclear. The CDR3 contains 12 residues. CDR1 KGHSH and CDR2 LQKENI come from the germline V gene. V dropped 3 bases and J dropped 7 bases, with 7 bases sitting between them. The CDR3 spells CASSPPRNEQFF. CDR3 DNA: TGTGCCAGCTCACCCCCGAGGAATGAGCAGTTCTTC.

The V gene is TRBV4-3, the J gene TRBJ2-1; TRBD1 matches 9 bases. The CDR3 covers 15 residues. Per the germline V gene, CDR1 is LGHNA and CDR2 is YSLEER. Germline trimming cut 4 bases from V and 5 bases from J; bases unmatched to any gene: 6. The CDR3 DNA follows: TGCGCCAGCAGCCCCGGGACAGGGAGCAACAATGAGCAGTTCTTC. It specifies CASSPGTGSNNEQFF.